Below are 14 T cell receptor beta chains sequenced from a single sample in a study of T cells in Graves' hyperthyroidism and ophthalmopathy. What was amplified from RNA transcripts were TCR beta CDR3 regions. The HTBI primer set drove a first-round RT-PCR of the TCR CDR3. TCRdb used MiXCR to reprocess the multiplex PCR reads, holding one entry per CDR3 protein. The sample has a few hundred thousand distinct CDR3 sequences; approximately 14% are singletons. The sample consisted of blood. The receptors were sampled from a woman in her thirties or forties with Graves' hyperthyroidism.

This clonotype appeared many times. This rearrangement joins TRBV2 to TRBJ2-1; TRBD1 aligns across 9 bases. The CDR3 covers 14 residues. Germline CDR1 reads SNHLY; CDR2 reads FYNNEI. Trimming at V came to 7 bases and at J to 5 bases, leaving 6 bases not matched to a gene. In DNA, the CDR3 is TGTGCCAGCATTGGGGACAGGGTGGACAATGAGCAGTTCTTC. As protein: CASIGDRVDNEQFF.

The sample holds a few counts of this clonotype. V usage is TRBV5-6 and J usage is TRBJ1-1; D ambiguous. V was trimmed by 4 bases and J by 8 bases, leaving 18 bases between them. The CDR3 is 14 residues long. Looked up from germline, CDR1 is SGHDT and CDR2 is YYEEEE. This chain's CDR3 is CASSVVGGPAEAFF. The CDR3 region has the DNA TGTGCCAGCAGCGTCGTAGGCGGTCCCGCAGAAGCTTTCTTT.

This clonotype was observed at least ten times. The chain uses TRBV20-1 and TRBJ2-7; the D gene could be TRBD1 or TRBD2 (6 bases each). This CDR3 is 14 amino acids long. Trimming took 5 bases from V and 6 from J, leaving 20 bases between them. Germline-derived CDR1 and CDR2 are DFQATT and SNEGSKA (reference sequence). The CDR3 loop is CSAPLSRGVSEQYF. The DNA for the CDR3 is TGCAGTGCTCCTCTCTCGAGGGGGGTTAGCGAGCAGTACTTC.

This clonotype came up many times. The chain employs TRBV6-2 or TRBV6-3 and TRBJ2-3, with D perhaps TRBD1 (5 bases). The CDR3 is 14 residues long. CDR1 is MNHEY and CDR2 is SVGEGT in the germline V gene. The V gene lost 6 bases and the J gene lost 2 bases, with 12 bases spanning the gap. As DNA, the CDR3 is TGTGCCAGCAGGAAGGGGCTCAACACAGATACGCAGTATTTT. As protein: CASRKGLNTDTQYF.

This clonotype was observed many times. The chain joins TRBV28 to TRBJ1-1; the D gene is possibly TRBD1 (6 bases). Trimming shortened V by 3 bases and J by 1 base, and 15 bases separated the two germline ends. Germline assignment: CDR1 MDHEN and CDR2 SYDVKM. The CDR3 is 16 residues long. CDR3 loop: CASSFSGADRNTEAFF. The DNA of the CDR3 is TGTGCCAGCAGTTTTTCGGGGGCCGACCGGAACACTGAAGCTTTCTTT.

Many counts were recorded for this clonotype. The rearrangement links TRBV30 to TRBJ2-7; D possibly corresponds to TRBD1 (5 bases). CDR3 length: 16 amino acids. Trimming stripped 5 bases from V and 3 bases from J, with 23 bases between. The germline gives CDR1 GTSNPN, CDR2 SVGIG (reference sequence). The CDR3 sequence is CAWSSLTTTAYYEQYF. The DNA of the CDR3 is TGTGCCTGGTCAAGTCTAACAACGACAGCGTACTACGAGCAGTACTTC.

This clonotype was recorded at least ten times. The CDR3 loop is CASSPGTLHTGELFF. The DNA of the CDR3 is TGTGCCAGCAGCCCCGGGACTCTGCACACCGGGGAGCTGTTTTTT. The V and J genes are TRBV7-3 and TRBJ2-2; the D gene is possibly TRBD2 (6 bases). Germline CDR1 reads SGHTA; CDR2 reads FQGTGA. The germline V and J ends were trimmed by 5 bases and 3 bases, with 13 bases remaining between them. CDR3 length equals 15 residues.

The chain is built from TRBV12-3 or TRBV12-4 and TRBJ2-1; 14 bases agree with TRBD2. With 4 bases clipped from V and 7 bases from J, the junction kept 3 bases outside the gene matches. The CDR3 contains 15 residues. The CDR3 sequence: CASSSTSGRVNEQFF. As DNA, the CDR3 is TGTGCCAGCAGTTCGACTAGCGGGAGGGTTAATGAGCAGTTCTTC.

The chain joins TRBV13 to TRBJ2-1; no reliable D call. The CDR3 is 13 residues long. Germline lookup yields CDR1 PRHDT and CDR2 FYEKMQ (reference sequence). The V gene lost 3 bases and the J gene lost 6 bases, with 9 bases spanning the gap. CDR3 loop: CASSLPDSNEQFF. The CDR3 coding sequence is TGTGCCAGCAGCTTGCCAGATAGCAATGAGCAGTTCTTC.

This clonotype showed up many times. The chain carries TRBV4-2 and TRBJ2-7; possibly TRBD1 for D (5 bases). Germline-derived CDR1 and CDR2 are LGHNA and YNFKEQ. V dropped 1 base and J dropped 5 bases, with 18 bases sitting between them. The CDR3 consists of 16 residues. The CDR3 spells CASSQGGREQGNEQYF. The DNA of the CDR3 is TGTGCCAGCAGCCAAGGGGGTCGAGAGCAGGGAAACGAGCAGTACTTC.

This clonotype was seen at least ten times. The chain links TRBV28 to TRBJ1-4, with D unresolved. The CDR3 is 14 amino acids. The germline V gene has CDR1 MDHEN and CDR2 SYDVKM. V was cut by 3 bases and J by 0 bases, with 5 bases left in between. The CDR3 DNA sequence: TGTGCCAGCAGTTTTATGACAACTAATGAAAAACTGTTTTTT. Encoded protein: CASSFMTTNEKLFF.

V and J are TRBV5-6 and TRBJ2-3; tentative D call: TRBD2 (6 bases). The germline gives CDR1 SGHDT, CDR2 YYEEEE. The length of the CDR3 is 16 residues. The V end lost 0 bases, the J end lost 6 bases, and 17 bases lay between the germline ends. CDR3 loop: CASSLVPAGGSDTQYF. CDR3 sequence (DNA): TGTGCCAGCAGCTTGGTTCCAGCGGGTGGATCGGATACGCAGTATTTT.

This clonotype was recorded a few times. The chain recombines TRBV7-3 with TRBJ2-2; D uncertain. The germline V and J ends were trimmed by 0 bases and 4 bases, with 15 bases remaining between them. CDR3 length: 17 residues. CDR1 SGHTA and CDR2 FQGTGA come from the germline V gene. CDR3 in DNA: TGTGCCAGCAGCTTAACTCCAGCCGGGTCGGGCACCGGGGAGCTGTTTTTT. Encoded protein: CASSLTPAGSGTGELFF.

This clonotype was recorded many times. The chain combines TRBV5-1 with TRBJ2-1; weak D call: TRBD1 (6 bases). In germline, CDR1 is SGHRS, CDR2 YFSETQ. V gave up 4 bases and J gave up 5 bases, with 16 bases separating them. The CDR3 spans 15 residues. For the CDR3, the DNA is TGCGCCAGCAGCGGGGGCCTACTTGAGGACAATGAGCAGTTCTTC. This sequence encodes CASSGGLLEDNEQFF.